The entry below gives a single TCR beta chain sequence along with its context. Its target is unknown. This record comes from a study of cytomegalovirus exposure and HLA in healthy donors. Study-level results: According to the study, around 160 TCR beta chains were cytomegalovirus-associated. While the bulk of TCR sequences proved rare, some public TCRs turned up in many donors. It was shown in a later analysis that HLA-associated TCR beta chains were more clonally expanded than other, equally common chains.

This cohort consisted of healthy bone marrow donors. V was clipped by 3 bases and J by 5 bases, with 14 bases between them. Germline CDR1 LNHDA, CDR2 SQIVND (reference sequence). The CDR3 consists of 15 residues. It was with 60 Vbeta and 13 Jbeta primers that the PCR ran. The method was immunoSEQ multiplex PCR; TCRdb's version includes in-frame clones alone and lacks a portion of them. The sample has 160,000 or so clones; more than 70% are singletons. This receptor was taken from a man aged 55 to 70 in good health and CMV-seronegative. The V and J genes are TRBV19 and TRBJ1-5; D remains ambiguous. Sample: PBMCs. The chain's CDR3 is CASSISPFADQPQHF. The DNA of the CDR3 is TGTGCCAGTAGTATTTCGCCCTTCGCGGATCAGCCCCAGCATTTT.